The 18 T cell receptor beta chains reported below all come from one sample, sequenced in a study of T cell responses to AZD1222 COVID-19 vaccine. Profiling relied on immunoSEQ multiplex PCR, and the TCRdb table lists in-frame clones only, not all of them. Here the sample spans 100,000 or so clones, just under 90% being singletons. This specimen consisted of peripheral blood, obtained on day 0 of AZD1222 vaccination. All receptors come from an adult in good health.

This clone occurred a few times. This chain connects TRBV7-2 to TRBJ2-7; 8 nucleotides match TRBD1. Germline V lookup: CDR1 SGHTA, CDR2 FQGNSA. The CDR3 contains 13 residues. With V trimmed by 4 bases and J by 7 bases, 6 bases remained unmatched. The CDR3 DNA reads as TGTGCCAGCAGCTCCGGACAGGGTGGGGAGCAGTACTTC. This encodes CASSSGQGGEQYF.

The chain uses TRBV5-6 and TRBJ1-1; D is ambiguous. Germline V gene data show CDR1 as SGHDT and CDR2 as YYEEEE. With 4 bases removed from V and 4 bases from J, the gap between germline ends came to 11 bases. This CDR3 is 13 amino acids long. The CDR3 coding sequence is TGTGCCAGCAGCCGGGAGGGTGGCACTGAAGCTTTCTTT. It encodes CASSREGGTEAFF.

The rearrangement joins TRBV29-1 to TRBJ1-2, with D possibly being TRBD1 (6 bases). Germline values: CDR1 SQVTM, CDR2 ANQGSEA. This CDR3 spans 12 amino acids. Deletions cut 7 bases from V and 6 bases from J, with 15 bases between. CDR3 in DNA: TGCAGCGCGACGGACGACAGGAATGGCTACACCTTC. Amino acids: CSATDDRNGYTF.

The chain uses TRBV7-6 and TRBJ1-1; D might be TRBD1 (6 bases). V dropped 5 bases and J dropped 0 bases, with 16 bases sitting between them. There are 16 residues in the CDR3. CDR1 and CDR2 (germline): SGHVS, FNYEAQ. CDR3 in DNA: TGTGCCAGCAGCCTTCCTCCCCGGGGGCTGAACACTGAAGCTTTCTTT. The encoded protein is CASSLPPRGLNTEAFF.

This rearrangement joins TRBV4-3 to TRBJ2-5; D is uncertain. The CDR3 is 13 amino acids. The V gene's germline CDR1 is LGHNA and CDR2 YSLEER. The V end was cut by 1 base, the J end by 4 bases, with 7 bases between. The CDR3 DNA is TGCGCCAGCAGCCAAGCACTCGGAGAGACCCAGTACTTC. As protein: CASSQALGETQYF.

The chain is built from TRBV29-1 and TRBJ2-5; D is unclear. V was clipped by 1 base and J by 2 bases, with 17 bases between them. Germline V CDR1 and CDR2: SQVTM, ANQGSEA. This CDR3 spans 16 amino acids. The CDR3 protein is CSVEVFAGTAQETQYF. CDR3 coding DNA: TGCAGCGTTGAAGTATTTGCCGGAACGGCGCAAGAGACCCAGTACTTC.

The chain is built from TRBV9 and TRBJ1-2; D ambiguous. V was shortened by 0 bases and J by 6 bases, with 0 bases between the two germline ends. The CDR3 has 10 residues. The germline V gene encodes CDR1 SGDLS and CDR2 YYNGEE. CDR3 residues: CASSVDGYTF. DNA of the CDR3: TGTGCCAGCAGCGTAGATGGCTACACCTTC. The variable domain in full, with the rest retrieved from reference TRBV9 and TRBJ1-2, is DSGVTQTPKHLITATGQRVTLRCSPRSGDLSVYWYQQSLDQGLQFLIQYYNGEERAKGNILERFSAQQFPDLHSELNLSSLELGDSALYFCASSVDGYTFGSGTRLTVV.

J is TRBJ1-5 and V is TRBV7-2, with TRBD1 identical over 7 bases. Germline V gene sequence: CDR1 SGHTA, CDR2 FQGNSA. This CDR3 is built from 13 residues. V shed 5 bases and J 7 bases; nucleotides not matched to a gene: 5. The CDR3 reads CASSLQGNQPQHF. CDR3 DNA: TGTGCCAGCAGCCTACAGGGGAACCAGCCCCAGCATTTT.

The rearrangement links TRBV6-5 to TRBJ1-2; D is unresolved. This CDR3 comprises 15 residues. Trimming took off 7 bases at V and 1 base at J, with 16 bases between the two ends. Germline assignment: CDR1 MNHEY and CDR2 SVGAGI. CDR3 nucleotide sequence: TGTGCCAGCACCGAAGGAAGGAGGTTTAACTATGGCTACACCTTC. Its translation: CASTEGRRFNYGYTF.

The chain joins TRBV5-1 to TRBJ2-3; the D call may be TRBD1 or TRBD2 (6 bases each). V gave up 0 bases and J gave up 5 bases, with 16 bases separating them. Per the germline V gene, CDR1 is SGHRS and CDR2 is YFSETQ. This CDR3 is built from 16 residues. The CDR3 DNA follows: TGCGCCAGCAGCTTGGCCGGGGGCGGGGTAAAAGATACGCAGTATTTT. Its translation: CASSLAGGGVKDTQYF.

The rearrangement links TRBV20-1 to TRBJ1-2; D is unclear. V shed 6 bases and J shed 1 base, with 6 bases lying between them. From germline, CDR1 is DFQATT and CDR2 SNEGSKA (reference sequence). The length of the CDR3 is 11 residues. CDR3 region: CSAGSNYGYTF. In DNA form, the CDR3 reads TGCAGTGCGGGGAGTAACTATGGCTACACCTTC.

CDR3 sequence reads: CASSFSSSPPIYEQYF. In DNA, the CDR3 is TGTGCCAGCAGCTTCAGTTCGTCCCCCCCCATCTACGAGCAGTACTTC. V and J are TRBV7-2 and TRBJ2-7; no definite D call. The CDR3 runs 16 residues. Germline V gene data show CDR1 as SGHTA and CDR2 as FQGNSA. The V end lost 3 bases, the J end lost 3 bases, and 18 bases lay between the germline ends.

The chain carries TRBV5-1 and TRBJ1-1; D unresolved. The germline V gene encodes CDR1 SGHRS and CDR2 YFSETQ. V gave up 1 base and J gave up 5 bases, with 12 bases separating them. This CDR3 region has 14 residues. In DNA, the CDR3 is TGCGCCAGCAGCTTGCTTGGGAGCGGAACTGAAGCTTTCTTT. This translates into CASSLLGSGTEAFF. The full variable domain, rest sourced from reference TRBV5-1 and TRBJ1-1, is KAGVTQTPRYLIKTRGQQVTLSCSPISGHRSVSWYQQTPGQGLQFLFEYFSETQRNKGNFPGRFSGRQFSNSRSEMNVSTLELGDSALYLCASSLLGSGTEAFFGQGTRLTVV.

This chain connects TRBV4-1 to TRBJ2-1; 8 positions match TRBD2. CDR1 MGHRA and CDR2 YSYEKL come from the germline V gene. The trim removed 4 bases at V and 0 bases at J, leaving 8 bases unmatched. The CDR3 consists of 17 residues. CDR3 DNA sequence: TGCGCCAGCAGCCCACGGGCGGGGGGCCCCTCCTACAATGAGCAGTTCTTC. Encoded protein: CASSPRAGGPSYNEQFF.

The chain uses TRBV4-3 and TRBJ2-2; D may be TRBD1 or TRBD2 (5 bases each). Germline V gene data show CDR1 as LGHNA and CDR2 as YSLEER. V lost 7 bases, J lost 2 bases, and 11 bases lay in between. CDR3 size: 14 residues. Here the CDR3 reads CASNFGANTGELFF. In DNA, the CDR3 is TGCGCCAGCAATTTCGGGGCTAACACCGGGGAGCTGTTTTTT.

The CDR3 nucleotides are TGTGCCAGCAGAGATCACAGGGGCTACGAGCAGTACTTC. It specifies CASRDHRGYEQYF. The chain uses TRBV6-5 and TRBJ2-7, with TRBD1 matching 7 bases. This CDR3 is 13 amino acids long. The J segment lost 3 bases and the V segment lost 6 bases, leaving 5 bases of the junction unmatched. Germline assignment: CDR1 MNHEY and CDR2 SVGAGI.

Remarks on this clone: The sample contains more than one DNA sequence encoding this CDR3. The rearrangement uses TRBV6-5 and TRBJ2-7; maybe TRBD2 (5 bases). The length of the CDR3 is 14 residues. V was trimmed by 2 bases and J by 0 bases, leaving 8 bases between them. Germline V lookup: CDR1 MNHEY, CDR2 SVGAGI. CDR3 in DNA: TGTGCCAGCAGTTACGCGGGCGGCTCCTACGAGCAGTACTTC. This translates into CASSYAGGSYEQYF.

The chain couples TRBV27 to TRBJ1-2; possible D gene TRBD1, 6 bases. V shed 0 bases and J shed 6 bases, with 11 bases lying between them. Germline V gene sequence: CDR1 MNHEY, CDR2 SMNVEV (reference sequence). The CDR3 extends over 14 amino acids. The CDR3 spells CASSLSTDSHGYTF. The CDR3, as DNA: TGTGCCAGCAGTTTATCGACGGACAGCCATGGCTACACCTTC.